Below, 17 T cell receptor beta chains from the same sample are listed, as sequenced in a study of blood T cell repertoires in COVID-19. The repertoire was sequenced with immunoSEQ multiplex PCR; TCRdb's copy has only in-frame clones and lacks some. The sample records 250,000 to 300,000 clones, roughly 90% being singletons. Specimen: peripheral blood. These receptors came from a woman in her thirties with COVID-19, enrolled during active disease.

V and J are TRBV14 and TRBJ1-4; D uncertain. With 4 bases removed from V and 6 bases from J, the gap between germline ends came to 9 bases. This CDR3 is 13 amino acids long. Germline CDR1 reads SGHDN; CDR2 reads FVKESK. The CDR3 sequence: CASSPRDDEKLFF. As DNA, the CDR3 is TGTGCCAGCAGCCCCCGGGATGATGAAAAACTGTTTTTT.

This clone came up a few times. CDR3 nucleotide sequence: TGTGCCAGCAGCCGCAAACAGGGGGCATCGGGAAACACCATATATTTT. Its translation: CASSRKQGASGNTIYF. V is TRBV3-1 (or the pseudogene TRBV3-2) and J is TRBJ1-3; the match to TRBD1 covers 9 bases. Germline V gives CDR1 LGHDT, CDR2 YNNKEL (reference sequence). V lost 4 bases, J lost 4 bases, and 8 bases stayed unmatched. This CDR3 region has 16 residues.

The CDR3 sequence is CASSLRDNYEQYF. CDR3 nucleotides: TGCGCCAGCAGCTTACGGGACAACTACGAGCAGTACTTC. The V gene is TRBV5-1, the J gene TRBJ2-7; D is perhaps TRBD1 (6 bases). This CDR3 is built from 13 residues. Trimming stripped 2 bases from V and 3 bases from J, with 9 bases between. Germline CDR1 and CDR2: SGHRS and YFSETQ.

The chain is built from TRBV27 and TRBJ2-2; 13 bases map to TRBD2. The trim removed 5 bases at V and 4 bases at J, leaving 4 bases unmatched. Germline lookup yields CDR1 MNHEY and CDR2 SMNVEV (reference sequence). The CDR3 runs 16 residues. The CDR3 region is CASSPRTSGGTGELFF. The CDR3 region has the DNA TGTGCCAGCAGTCCACGGACTAGCGGGGGCACCGGGGAGCTGTTTTTT.

The CDR3 region is CASSLASVEKLFF. The CDR3 DNA reads TGTGCCAGCAGCTTAGCGTCAGTGGAAAAACTGTTTTTT. The genes are TRBV7-9 and TRBJ1-4, with D unresolved. The CDR3 length is 13 residues. V dropped 0 bases and J dropped 8 bases, with 7 bases sitting between them. Germline values: CDR1 SEHNR, CDR2 FQNEAQ (reference sequence).

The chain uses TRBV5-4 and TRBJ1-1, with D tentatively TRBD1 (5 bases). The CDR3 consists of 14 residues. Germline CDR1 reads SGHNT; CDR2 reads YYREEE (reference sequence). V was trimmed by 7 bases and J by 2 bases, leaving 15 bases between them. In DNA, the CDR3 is TGTGCCAGCCGCATCTGGGGGGGAAACACTGAAGCTTTCTTT. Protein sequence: CASRIWGGNTEAFF.

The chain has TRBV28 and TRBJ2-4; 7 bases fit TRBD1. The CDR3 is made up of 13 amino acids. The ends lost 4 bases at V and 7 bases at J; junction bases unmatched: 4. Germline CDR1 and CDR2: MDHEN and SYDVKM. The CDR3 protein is CASSSPGQNIQYF. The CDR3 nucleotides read TGTGCCAGCAGTTCCCCGGGACAGAACATTCAGTACTTC.

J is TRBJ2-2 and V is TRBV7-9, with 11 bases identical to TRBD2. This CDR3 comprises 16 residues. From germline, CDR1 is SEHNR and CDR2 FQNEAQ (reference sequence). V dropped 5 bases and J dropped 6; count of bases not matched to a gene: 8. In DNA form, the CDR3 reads TGTGCCAGCAGCCCGACTAGCGGGGTAAACGCCGGGGAGCTGTTTTTT. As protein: CASSPTSGVNAGELFF.

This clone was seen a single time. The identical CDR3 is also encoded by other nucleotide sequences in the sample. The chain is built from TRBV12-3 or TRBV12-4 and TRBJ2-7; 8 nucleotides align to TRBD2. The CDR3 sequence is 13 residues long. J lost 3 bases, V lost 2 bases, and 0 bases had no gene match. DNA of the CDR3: TGTGCCAGCAGTTTACGGGGGGGCTACGAGCAGTACTTC. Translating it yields CASSLRGGYEQYF.

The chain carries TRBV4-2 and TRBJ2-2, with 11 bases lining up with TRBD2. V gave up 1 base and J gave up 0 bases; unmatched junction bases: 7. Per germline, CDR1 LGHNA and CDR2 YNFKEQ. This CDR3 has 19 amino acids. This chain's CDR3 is CASSQARTSGGPNTGELFF. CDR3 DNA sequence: TGTGCCAGCAGCCAAGCCCGTACTAGCGGGGGTCCGAACACCGGGGAGCTGTTTTTT.

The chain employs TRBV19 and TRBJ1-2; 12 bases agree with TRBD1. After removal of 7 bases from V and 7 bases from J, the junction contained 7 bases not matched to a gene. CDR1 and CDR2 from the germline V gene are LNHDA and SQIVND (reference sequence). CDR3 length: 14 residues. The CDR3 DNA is TGTGCCAGTATCCCGGGACAGGGGGCTATTGGCTACACCTTC. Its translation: CASIPGQGAIGYTF.

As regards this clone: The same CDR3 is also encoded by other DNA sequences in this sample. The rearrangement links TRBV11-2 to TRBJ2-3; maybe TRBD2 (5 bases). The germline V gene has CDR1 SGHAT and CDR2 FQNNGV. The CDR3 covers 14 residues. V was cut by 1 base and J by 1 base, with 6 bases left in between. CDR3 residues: CASSLVGGTDTQYF. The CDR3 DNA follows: TGTGCCAGCAGCTTAGTCGGGGGCACAGATACGCAGTATTTT. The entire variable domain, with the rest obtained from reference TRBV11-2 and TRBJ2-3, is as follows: EAGVAQSPRYKIIEKRQSVAFWCNPISGHATLYWYQQILGQGPKLLIQFQNNGVVDDSQLPKDRFSAERLKGVDSTLKIQPAKLEDSAVYLCASSLVGGTDTQYFGPGTRLTVL.

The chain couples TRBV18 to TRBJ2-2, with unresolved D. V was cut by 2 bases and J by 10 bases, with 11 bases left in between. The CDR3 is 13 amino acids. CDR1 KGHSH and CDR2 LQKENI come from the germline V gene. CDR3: CASSPSVSEELFF. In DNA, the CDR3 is TGTGCCAGCTCACCATCGGTTTCCGAGGAGCTGTTTTTT.

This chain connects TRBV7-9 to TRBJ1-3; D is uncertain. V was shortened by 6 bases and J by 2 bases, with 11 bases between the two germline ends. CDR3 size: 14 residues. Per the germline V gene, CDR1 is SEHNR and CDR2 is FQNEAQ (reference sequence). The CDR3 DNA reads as TGTGCCAGCAGAACTCACGGGGCTGGAAACACCATATATTTT. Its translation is CASRTHGAGNTIYF.

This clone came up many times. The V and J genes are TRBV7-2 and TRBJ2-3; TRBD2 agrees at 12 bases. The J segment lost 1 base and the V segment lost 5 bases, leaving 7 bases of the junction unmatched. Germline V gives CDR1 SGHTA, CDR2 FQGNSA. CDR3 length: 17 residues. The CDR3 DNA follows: TGTGCCAGCAGCCCATACCGGACTAGCGGGGGCACAGATACGCAGTATTTT. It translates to CASSPYRTSGGTDTQYF.

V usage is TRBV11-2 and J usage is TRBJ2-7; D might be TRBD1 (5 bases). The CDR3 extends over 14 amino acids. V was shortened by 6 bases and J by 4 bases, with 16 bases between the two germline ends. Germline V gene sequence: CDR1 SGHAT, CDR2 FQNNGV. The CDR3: CASSLFLQGYEQYF. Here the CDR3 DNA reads TGTGCCAGCAGTTTATTTCTTCAGGGATACGAGCAGTACTTC. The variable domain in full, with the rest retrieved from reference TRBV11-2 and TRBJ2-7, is EAGVAQSPRYKIIEKRQSVAFWCNPISGHATLYWYQQILGQGPKLLIQFQNNGVVDDSQLPKDRFSAERLKGVDSTLKIQPAKLEDSAVYLCASSLFLQGYEQYFGPGTRLTVT.

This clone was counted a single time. The CDR3 DNA reads TGTGCCAGCAGCTTAGCAGGACTAGAGACCCAGTACTTC. Translated, it gives CASSLAGLETQYF. The V and J genes are TRBV11-2 and TRBJ2-5; a possible D gene is TRBD2 (5 bases). The CDR3 is 13 residues long. The ends were cut back, 1 base at V and 4 bases at J, with 7 bases in the middle. Germline CDR1 and CDR2: SGHAT and FQNNGV.